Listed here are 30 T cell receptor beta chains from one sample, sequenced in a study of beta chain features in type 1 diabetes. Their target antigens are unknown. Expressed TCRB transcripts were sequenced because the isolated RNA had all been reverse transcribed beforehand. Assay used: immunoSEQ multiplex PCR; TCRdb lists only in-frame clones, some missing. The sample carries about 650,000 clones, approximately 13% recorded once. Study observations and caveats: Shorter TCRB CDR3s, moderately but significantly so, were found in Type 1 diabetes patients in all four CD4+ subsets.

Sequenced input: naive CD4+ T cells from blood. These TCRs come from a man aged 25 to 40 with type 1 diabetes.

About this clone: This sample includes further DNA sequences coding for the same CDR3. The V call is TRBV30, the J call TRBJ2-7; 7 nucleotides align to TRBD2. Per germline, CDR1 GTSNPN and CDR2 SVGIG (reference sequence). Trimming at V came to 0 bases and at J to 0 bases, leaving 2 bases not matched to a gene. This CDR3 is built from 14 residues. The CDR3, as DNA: TGTGCCTGGAGTGTGGGAGGGGTCTCCTACGAGCAGTACTTC. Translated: CAWSVGGVSYEQYF.

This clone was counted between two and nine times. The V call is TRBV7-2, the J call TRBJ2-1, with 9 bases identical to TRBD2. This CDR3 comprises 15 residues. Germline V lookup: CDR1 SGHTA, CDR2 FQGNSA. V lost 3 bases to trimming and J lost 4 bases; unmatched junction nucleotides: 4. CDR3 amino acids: CASSFSGGNYNEQFF. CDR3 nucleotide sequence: TGTGCCAGCAGCTTTAGCGGGGGAAATTACAATGAGCAGTTCTTC.

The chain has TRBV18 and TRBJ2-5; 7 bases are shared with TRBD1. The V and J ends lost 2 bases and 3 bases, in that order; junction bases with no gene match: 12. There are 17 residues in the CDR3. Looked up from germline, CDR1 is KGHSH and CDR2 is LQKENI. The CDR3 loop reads CASSPNDRVMSKETQYF. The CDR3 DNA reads TGTGCCAGCTCACCAAACGACAGGGTAATGTCGAAAGAGACCCAGTACTTC. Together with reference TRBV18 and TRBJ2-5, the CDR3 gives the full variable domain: NAGVMQNPRHLVRRRGQEARLRCSPMKGHSHVYWYRQLPEEGLKFMVYLQKENIIDESGMPKERFSAEFPKEGPSILRIQQVVRGDSAAYFCASSPNDRVMSKETQYFGPGTRLLVL.

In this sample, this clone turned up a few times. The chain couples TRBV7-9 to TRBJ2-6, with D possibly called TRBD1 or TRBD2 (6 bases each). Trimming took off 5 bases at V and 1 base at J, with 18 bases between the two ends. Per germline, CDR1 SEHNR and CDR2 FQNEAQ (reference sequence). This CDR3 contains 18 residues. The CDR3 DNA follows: TGTGCCAGCAGCCCCGGGGGCCAGGGGAGGTCTGGGGCCAACGTCCTGACTTTC. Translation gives CASSPGGQGRSGANVLTF.

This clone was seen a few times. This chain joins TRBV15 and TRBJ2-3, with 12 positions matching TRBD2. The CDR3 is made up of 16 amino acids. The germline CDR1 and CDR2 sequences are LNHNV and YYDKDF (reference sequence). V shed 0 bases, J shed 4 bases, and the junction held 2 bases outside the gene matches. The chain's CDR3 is CATSRDLAGGPDTQYF. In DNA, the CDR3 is TGTGCCACCAGCAGAGACCTAGCGGGGGGGCCAGATACGCAGTATTTT.

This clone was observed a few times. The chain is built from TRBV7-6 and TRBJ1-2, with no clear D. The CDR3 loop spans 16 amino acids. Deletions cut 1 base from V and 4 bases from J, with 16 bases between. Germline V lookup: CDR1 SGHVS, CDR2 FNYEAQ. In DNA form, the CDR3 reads TGTGCCAGCAGCTTAGGTAGTGAAACCTTTGGCTATGGCTACACCTTC. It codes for CASSLGSETFGYGYTF.

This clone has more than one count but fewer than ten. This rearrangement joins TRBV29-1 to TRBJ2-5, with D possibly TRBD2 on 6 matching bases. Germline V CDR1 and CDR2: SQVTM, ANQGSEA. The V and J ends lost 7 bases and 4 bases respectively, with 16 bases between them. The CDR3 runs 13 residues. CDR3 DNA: TGCAGCGCCTTGCGGAGGGGAGGAGAGACCCAGTACTTC. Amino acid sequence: CSALRRGGETQYF.

The CDR3 region has the DNA TGTGCCAGACCCCGGACAGGGGGAAACTATGGCTACACCTTC. Its protein product is CARPRTGGNYGYTF. The chain recombines TRBV19 with TRBJ1-2; TRBD1 matches at 10 bases. V shed 9 bases and J 2 bases; nucleotides not matched to a gene: 6. CDR3 length equals 14 residues. Germline CDR1 reads LNHDA; CDR2 reads SQIVND (reference sequence).

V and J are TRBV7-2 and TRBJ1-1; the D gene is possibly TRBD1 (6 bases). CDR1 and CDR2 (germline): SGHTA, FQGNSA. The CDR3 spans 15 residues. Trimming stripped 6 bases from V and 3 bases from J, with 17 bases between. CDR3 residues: CASSPHRGADTEAFF. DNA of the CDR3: TGTGCCAGCAGTCCCCACCGGGGGGCAGACACTGAAGCTTTCTTT.

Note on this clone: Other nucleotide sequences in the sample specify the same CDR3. CDR3 protein: CASSFRGTDTQYF. The DNA for the CDR3 is TGTGCCAGCAGCTTCCGGGGGACAGATACGCAGTATTTT. The rearrangement links TRBV7-2 to TRBJ2-3, with D perhaps TRBD2 (6 bases). The CDR3 runs 13 residues. In germline, CDR1 is SGHTA, CDR2 FQGNSA. V was cut by 3 bases and J by 3 bases, with 7 bases left in between.

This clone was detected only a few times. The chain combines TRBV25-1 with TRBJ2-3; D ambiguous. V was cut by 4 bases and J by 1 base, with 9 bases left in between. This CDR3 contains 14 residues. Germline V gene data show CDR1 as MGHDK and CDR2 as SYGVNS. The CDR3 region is CASSAGSRTDTQYF. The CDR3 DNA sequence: TGTGCCAGCAGTGCCGGGTCTCGCACAGATACGCAGTATTTT.

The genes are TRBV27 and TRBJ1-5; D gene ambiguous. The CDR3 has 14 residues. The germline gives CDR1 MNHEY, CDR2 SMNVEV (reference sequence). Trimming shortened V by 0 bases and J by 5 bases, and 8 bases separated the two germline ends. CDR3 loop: CASSLSSTHQPQHF. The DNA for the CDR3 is TGTGCCAGCAGTTTATCTTCAACCCATCAGCCCCAGCATTTT.

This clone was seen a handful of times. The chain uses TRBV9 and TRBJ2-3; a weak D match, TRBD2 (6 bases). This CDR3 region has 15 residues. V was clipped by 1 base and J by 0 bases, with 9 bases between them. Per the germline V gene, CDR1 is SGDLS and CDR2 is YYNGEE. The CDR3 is CASSVSSGSTDTQYF. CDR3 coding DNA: TGTGCCAGCAGCGTAAGTAGCGGTAGCACAGATACGCAGTATTTT.

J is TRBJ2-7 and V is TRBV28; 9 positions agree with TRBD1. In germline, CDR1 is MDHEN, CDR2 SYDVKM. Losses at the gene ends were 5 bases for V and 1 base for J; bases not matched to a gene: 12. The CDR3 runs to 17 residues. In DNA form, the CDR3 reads TGTGCCAGCAGTCCCCCGTTGGGGGACAGGGATTCCTACGAGCAGTACTTC. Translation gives CASSPPLGDRDSYEQYF.

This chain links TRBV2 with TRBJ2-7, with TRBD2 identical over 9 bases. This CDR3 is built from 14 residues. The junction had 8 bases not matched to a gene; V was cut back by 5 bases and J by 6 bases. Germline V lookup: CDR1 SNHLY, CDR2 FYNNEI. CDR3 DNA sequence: TGTGCCAGCAGTCTGTTAGCGGGGGTTCTCGAGCAGTACTTC. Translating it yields CASSLLAGVLEQYF.

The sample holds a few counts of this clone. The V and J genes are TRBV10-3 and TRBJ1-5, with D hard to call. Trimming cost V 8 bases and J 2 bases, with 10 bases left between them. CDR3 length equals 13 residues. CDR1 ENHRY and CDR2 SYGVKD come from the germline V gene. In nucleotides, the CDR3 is TGTGCCATCGGGTCAGGTGGCAATCAGCCCCAGCATTTT. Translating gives CAIGSGGNQPQHF.

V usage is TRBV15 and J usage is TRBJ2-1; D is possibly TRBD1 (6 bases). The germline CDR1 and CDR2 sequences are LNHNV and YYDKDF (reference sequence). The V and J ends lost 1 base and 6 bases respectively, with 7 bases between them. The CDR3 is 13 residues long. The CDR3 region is CATSRGGGNEQFF. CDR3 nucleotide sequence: TGTGCCACCAGCAGAGGAGGGGGCAATGAGCAGTTCTTC.

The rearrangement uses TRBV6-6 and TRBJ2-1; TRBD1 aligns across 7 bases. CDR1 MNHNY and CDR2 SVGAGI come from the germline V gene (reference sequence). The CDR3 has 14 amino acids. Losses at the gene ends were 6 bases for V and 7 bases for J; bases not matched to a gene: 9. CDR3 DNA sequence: TGTGCCAGCAGCGTGTGGGCCAGGGGGAATGAGCAGTTCTTC. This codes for CASSVWARGNEQFF.

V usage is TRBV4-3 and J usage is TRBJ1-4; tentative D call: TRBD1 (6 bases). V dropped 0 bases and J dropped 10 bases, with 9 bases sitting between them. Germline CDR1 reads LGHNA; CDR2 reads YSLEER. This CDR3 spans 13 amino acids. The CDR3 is CASSQDGGGKLFF. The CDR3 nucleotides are TGCGCCAGCAGCCAAGATGGGGGCGGAAAACTGTTTTTT.

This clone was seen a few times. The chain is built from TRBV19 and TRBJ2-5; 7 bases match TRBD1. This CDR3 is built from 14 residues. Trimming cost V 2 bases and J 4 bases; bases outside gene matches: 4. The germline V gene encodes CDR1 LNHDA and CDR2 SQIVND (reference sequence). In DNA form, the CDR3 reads TGTGCCAGTAGTATAACAGGGGCCGGAGAGACCCAGTACTTC. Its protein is CASSITGAGETQYF.

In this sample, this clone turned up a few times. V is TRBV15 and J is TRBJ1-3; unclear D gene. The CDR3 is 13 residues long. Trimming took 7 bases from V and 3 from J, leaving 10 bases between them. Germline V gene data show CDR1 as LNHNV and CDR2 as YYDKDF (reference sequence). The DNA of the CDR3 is TGTGCCACCAACGGGCTTAATGGAAACACCATATATTTT. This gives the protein CATNGLNGNTIYF.

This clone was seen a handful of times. The CDR3 is CASTLRSGEYNEQFF. The CDR3 DNA reads as TGTGCCAGCACACTCAGGAGCGGAGAATACAATGAGCAGTTCTTC. The chain links TRBV18 to TRBJ2-1; D possibly corresponds to TRBD2 (5 bases). Germline V gene sequence: CDR1 KGHSH, CDR2 LQKENI. Trimming cost V 8 bases and J 4 bases, with 18 bases left between them. The CDR3 is made up of 15 amino acids.

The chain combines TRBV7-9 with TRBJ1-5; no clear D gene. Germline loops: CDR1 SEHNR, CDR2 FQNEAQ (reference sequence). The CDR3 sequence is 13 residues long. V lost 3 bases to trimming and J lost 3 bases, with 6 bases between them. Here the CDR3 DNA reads TGTGCCAGCAGCTTGGAAGCCAATCAGCCCCAGCATTTT. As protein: CASSLEANQPQHF.

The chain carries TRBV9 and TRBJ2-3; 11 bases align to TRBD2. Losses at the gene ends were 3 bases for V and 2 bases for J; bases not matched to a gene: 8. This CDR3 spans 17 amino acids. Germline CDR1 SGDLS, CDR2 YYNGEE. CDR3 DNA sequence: TGTGCCAGCAGCGCCTCCTTACTAGCGGGGGTCACAGATACGCAGTATTTT. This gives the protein CASSASLLAGVTDTQYF.

CDR3 amino acids: CASSLNINGGALAKNIQYF. The CDR3 nucleotides are TGTGCCAGCAGCTTAAATATTAACGGGGGGGCCCTAGCCAAAAACATTCAGTACTTC. The gene calls are TRBV7-2 and TRBJ2-4, with 8 bases that match TRBD2. J was trimmed by 0 bases and V by 2 bases; bases with no gene match: 12. The CDR3 has 19 amino acids. Germline lookup yields CDR1 SGHTA and CDR2 FQGNSA.

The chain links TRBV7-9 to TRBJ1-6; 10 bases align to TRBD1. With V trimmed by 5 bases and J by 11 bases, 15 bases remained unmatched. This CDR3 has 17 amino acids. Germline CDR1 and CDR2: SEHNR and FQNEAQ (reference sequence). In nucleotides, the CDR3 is TGTGCCAGCAGCGCTACCTCGGTTGGGACAGGGGATACACCCCTCCACTTT. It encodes CASSATSVGTGDTPLHF. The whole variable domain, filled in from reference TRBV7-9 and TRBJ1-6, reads DTGVSQNPRHKITKRGQNVTFRCDPISEHNRLYWYRQTLGQGPEFLTYFQNEAQLEKSRLLSDRFSAERPKGSFSTLEIQRTEQGDSAMYLCASSATSVGTGDTPLHFGNGTRLTVT.

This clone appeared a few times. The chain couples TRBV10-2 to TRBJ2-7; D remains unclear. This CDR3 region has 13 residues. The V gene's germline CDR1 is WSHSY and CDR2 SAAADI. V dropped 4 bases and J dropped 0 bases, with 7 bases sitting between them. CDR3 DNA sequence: TGCGCCAGCAGTGGGAATGGCTCCTACGAGCAGTACTTC. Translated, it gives CASSGNGSYEQYF.

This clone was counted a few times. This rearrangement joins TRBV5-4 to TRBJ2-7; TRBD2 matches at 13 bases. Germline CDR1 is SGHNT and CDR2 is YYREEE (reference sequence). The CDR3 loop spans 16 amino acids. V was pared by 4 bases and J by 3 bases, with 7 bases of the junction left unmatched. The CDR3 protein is CASSTGTSGVNYEQYF. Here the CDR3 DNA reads TGTGCCAGCAGCACTGGGACTAGCGGGGTGAACTACGAGCAGTACTTC.

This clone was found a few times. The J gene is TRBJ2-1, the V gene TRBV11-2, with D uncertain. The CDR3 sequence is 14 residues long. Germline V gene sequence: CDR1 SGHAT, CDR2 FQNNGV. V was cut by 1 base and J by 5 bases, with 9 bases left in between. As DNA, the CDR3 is TGTGCCAGCAGCTTAGCTGGGTGGGACAATGAGCAGTTCTTC. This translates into CASSLAGWDNEQFF.

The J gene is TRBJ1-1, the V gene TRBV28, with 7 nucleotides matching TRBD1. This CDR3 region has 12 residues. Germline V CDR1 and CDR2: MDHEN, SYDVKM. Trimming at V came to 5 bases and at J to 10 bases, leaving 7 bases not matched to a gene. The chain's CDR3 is CASSGTGEAAFF. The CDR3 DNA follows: TGTGCCAGCAGTGGAACAGGGGAAGCAGCTTTCTTT. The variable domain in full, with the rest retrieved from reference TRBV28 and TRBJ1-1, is DVKVTQSSRYLVKRTGEKVFLECVQDMDHENMFWYRQDPGLGLRLIYFSYDVKMKEKGDIPEGYSVSREKKERFSLILESASTNQTSMYLCASSGTGEAAFFGQGTRLTVV.